These T cell receptor beta chains were read from a single sample in a study of blood T cell repertoires in COVID-19. The assay was immunoSEQ multiplex PCR, and TCRdb's table has in-frame clones only and misses some. The sample yields 200,000 or so clones, around four fifths seen once. The sequencing sample was made of peripheral blood. All receptors derive from a woman in her 30s with acute or convalescent COVID-19. CDR3s include the opening cysteine and the closing phenylalanine or tryptophan. The order of the fields is CDR3 length, D gene, V gene, clone size, J gene, CDR3 protein, CDR3 DNA. D genes are given only for firm matches. Rows may omit the clone size; those that give it use once, few, many or a size class.

19	TRBD1	TRBV5-6	-	TRBJ2-6	CASSLRTTGGVSGANVLTF	TGTGCCAGCAGCTTGCGCACGACAGGGGGCGTCTCCGGGGCCAACGTCCTGACTTTC
15	TRBD2	TRBV11-2	-	TRBJ2-5	CASSLDSGTMETQYF	TGTGCCAGCAGCTTAGACTCCGGGACTATGGAGACCCAGTACTTC
16	TRBD1	TRBV7-9	-	TRBJ1-1	CASSSGQGRRNTEAFF	TGTGCCAGCAGCTCCGGACAGGGTCGGCGAAACACTGAAGCTTTCTTT
16	TRBD2	TRBV7-9	-	TRBJ2-7	CASSNLQTSEYYEQYF	TGTGCCAGCAGCAACCTTCAGACTAGCGAATACTACGAGCAGTACTTC
14	-	TRBV5-1	-	TRBJ1-6	CASSLGQRNSPLHF	TGCGCCAGCAGCTTAGGACAGAGGAATTCACCCCTCCACTTT
15	-	TRBV19	once	TRBJ1-3	CASSILAQGRNTIYF	TGTGCCAGTAGTATACTCGCCCAGGGAAGAAACACCATATATTTT
12	-	TRBV11-1	-	TRBJ2-2	CASSLSAGELFF	TGTGCCAGCAGCTTATCCGCCGGGGAGCTGTTTTTT
14	-	TRBV18	-	TRBJ2-7	CASSPPLGGVEQYF	TGTGCCAGCTCACCACCCCTAGGAGGGGTCGAGCAGTACTTC
15	TRBD2	TRBV10-3	-	TRBJ2-3	CAIRGTSGGIATQYF	TGTGCCATCAGGGGGACTAGCGGGGGGATCGCTACGCAGTATTTT
11	-	TRBV6-6	-	TRBJ2-7	CASRGAYEQYF	TGTGCCAGCAGAGGGGCCTACGAGCAGTACTTC
13	TRBD1	TRBV6-2/TRBV6-3	-	TRBJ1-1	CASSHGQGAEAFF	TGTGCCAGCAGTCATGGACAGGGGGCTGAAGCTTTCTTT
11	-	TRBV30	-	TRBJ1-2	CAGREYYGYTF	TGTGCCGGCAGGGAATACTATGGCTACACCTTC
16	-	TRBV21-1	few	TRBJ2-7	CASSKASRGGTYEQYF	TGTGCCAGCAGCAAAGCTTCTCGCGGGGGAACCTACGAGCAGTACTTC
14	-	TRBV5-1	-	TRBJ2-2	CASSFGGRTGELFF	TGCGCCAGCAGCTTCGGGGGAAGGACCGGGGAGCTGTTTTTT
14	TRBD2	TRBV27	-	TRBJ2-5	CASSHGGAQETQYF	TGTGCCAGCAGCCACGGGGGGGCCCAAGAGACCCAGTACTTC
13	-	TRBV28	many	TRBJ2-7	CASSLARQNEQYF	TGTGCCAGCAGTTTAGCGAGGCAAAACGAGCAGTACTTC
14	-	TRBV2	-	TRBJ1-3	CASRDGNSGNTIYF	TGTGCCAGCAGGGACGGGAACTCTGGAAACACCATATATTTT
16	TRBD1	TRBV10-3	-	TRBJ2-7	CAISEPGQGLSYEQYF	TGTGCCATCAGTGAACCCGGACAGGGGCTCTCCTACGAGCAGTACTTC
17	TRBD2	TRBV18	-	TRBJ2-7	CASSPRGWTSGSYEQYF	TGTGCCAGCTCACCACGGGGATGGACTAGCGGGTCGTACGAGCAGTACTTC
13	-	TRBV6-5	-	TRBJ1-2	CASSTTVNYGYTF	TGTGCCAGCAGTACGACAGTTAACTATGGCTACACCTTC
16	TRBD1	TRBV19	-	TRBJ1-2	CASSIGGQASMNGYTF	TGTGCCAGTAGTATAGGTGGACAGGCATCGATGAACGGCTACACCTTC
16	TRBD2	TRBV10-2	-	TRBJ2-3	CASSDGGRAGTDTQYF	TGCGCCAGCAGTGACGGGGGGAGAGCGGGCACAGATACGCAGTATTTT
17	TRBD1	TRBV30	-	TRBJ1-6	CAKTDRGSRGLNSPLHF	TGTGCCAAAACGGACAGGGGCAGCCGGGGTCTTAATTCACCCCTCCACTTT
15	-	TRBV28	-	TRBJ1-2	CASRAGGRANYGYTF	TGTGCCAGCAGAGCGGGGGGGCGAGCTAACTATGGCTACACCTTC
14	-	TRBV21-1	-	TRBJ2-5	CASSNGLAQETQYF	TGTGCCAGCAGCAACGGGCTAGCGCAAGAGACCCAGTACTTC
14	TRBD1	TRBV7-9	-	TRBJ2-7	CASSLVGTGREQYF	TGTGCCAGCAGCTTAGTGGGGACAGGGAGGGAGCAGTACTTC
16	TRBD1	TRBV9	-	TRBJ2-1	CASSPLPGQGSNEQFF	TGTGCCAGCAGCCCCCTTCCGGGACAGGGTTCGAATGAGCAGTTCTTC
15	-	TRBV6-5	once	TRBJ1-5	CASSSPGGGGQPQHF	TGTGCCAGCAGTTCCCCGGGGGGGGGCGGTCAGCCCCAGCATTTT
15	-	TRBV28	-	TRBJ2-3	CASSHRAVGTDTQYF	TGTGCCAGCAGTCACAGGGCCGTCGGCACAGATACGCAGTATTTT
13	-	TRBV12-3/TRBV12-4	once	TRBJ2-2	CASSLIRGWELFF	TGTGCCAGCAGTTTAATCAGGGGATGGGAGCTGTTTTTT
11	TRBD1	TRBV28	-	TRBJ2-7	CASSPGQGVNF	TGTGCCAGCAGTCCCGGACAGGGCGTTAACTTC
16	TRBD2	TRBV9	-	TRBJ2-1	CASSVELAGLRGEQFF	TGTGCCAGCAGCGTAGAACTAGCGGGACTGCGGGGTGAGCAGTTCTTC
14	-	TRBV11-2	-	TRBJ1-3	CASSLARSGNTIYF	TGTGCCAGCAGCTTAGCGAGATCTGGAAACACCATATATTTT
17	TRBD1	TRBV6-2/TRBV6-3	-	TRBJ2-3	CASSFPGQGRGTDTQYF	TGTGCCAGCAGTTTCCCGGGACAGGGTAGGGGCACAGATACGCAGTATTTT
15	TRBD1	TRBV5-5	-	TRBJ1-5	CASSLAGGINQPQHF	TGTGCCAGCAGCTTGGCAGGGGGAATCAATCAGCCCCAGCATTTT
16	-	TRBV27	-	TRBJ1-6	CASSSITVGYNSPLHF	TGTGCCAGCAGTTCGATCACAGTCGGCTATAATTCACCCCTCCACTTT
11	-	TRBV28	few	TRBJ1-6	CATSGVSPLHF	TGTGCCACCTCAGGGGTTTCACCCCTCCACTTT
13	-	TRBV19	once	TRBJ2-5	CASSTTGLETQYF	TGTGCCAGTAGTACTACAGGGTTAGAGACCCAGTACTTC
13	TRBD1	TRBV19	-	TRBJ1-5	CASSMNRGEPQHF	TGTGCCAGTAGTATGAACAGGGGAGAGCCCCAGCATTTT
14	-	TRBV28	-	TRBJ1-5	CASSFSGVNQPQHF	TGTGCCAGCAGTTTCTCAGGGGTAAATCAGCCCCAGCATTTT
13	-	TRBV7-8	-	TRBJ2-7	CASSLAGDYEQYF	TGTGCCAGCAGCTTAGCAGGGGACTACGAGCAGTACTTC
17	TRBD2	TRBV5-8	once	TRBJ2-1	CASSLGLAGGIYNEQFF	TGTGCCAGCAGCTTGGGACTAGCGGGGGGGATTTACAATGAGCAGTTCTTC
14	TRBD1	TRBV30	-	TRBJ2-5	CAWSPKTGIETQYF	TGTGCCTGGAGTCCTAAGACAGGGATAGAGACCCAGTACTTC
16	-	TRBV19	-	TRBJ1-6	CASSISGTSEVSPLHF	TGTGCCAGTAGTATCTCCGGGACATCGGAAGTTTCACCCCTCCACTTT
15	TRBD2	TRBV6-2/TRBV6-3	-	TRBJ2-3	CASSYSGGGRDTQYF	TGTGCCAGCAGTTACTCTGGGGGGGGGAGAGATACGCAGTATTTT
14	TRBD1	TRBV7-3	-	TRBJ1-6	CASSRDRVGSPLHF	TGTGCCAGCAGCCGAGACAGGGTCGGTTCACCCCTCCACTTT
12	-	TRBV12-3/TRBV12-4	-	TRBJ1-2	CASSTTGHGYTF	TGTGCCAGCAGTACTACAGGGCATGGCTACACCTTC
15	TRBD1	TRBV30	-	TRBJ1-1	CAWRWPDRTNTEAFF	TGTGCCTGGAGGTGGCCGGACAGGACGAACACTGAAGCTTTCTTT
16	-	TRBV7-8	-	TRBJ1-5	CASSPLDGGSNQPQHF	TGTGCCAGCAGCCCTTTGGACGGAGGGAGCAATCAGCCCCAGCATTTT
17	TRBD2	TRBV9	-	TRBJ2-3	CASSVGASGGVRDTQYF	TGTGCCAGCAGCGTAGGGGCTAGCGGGGGGGTCAGGGATACGCAGTATTTT
16	TRBD1	TRBV9	few	TRBJ1-1	CASSSDPQGANTEAFF	TGTGCCAGCAGCTCAGACCCGCAGGGGGCGAACACTGAAGCTTTCTTT
14	-	TRBV6-5	-	TRBJ2-7	CASSPYRIGYEQYF	TGTGCCAGCAGTCCTTACAGGATAGGGTACGAGCAGTACTTC
14	TRBD1	TRBV30	-	TRBJ2-7	CAWSGGTGYHEQYF	TGTGCCTGGAGTGGCGGGACAGGGTACCACGAGCAGTACTTC
17	-	TRBV5-6	-	TRBJ2-1	CASSSLLDIISYNEQFF	TGTGCCAGCAGCTCCTTACTAGATATCATCTCCTACAATGAGCAGTTCTTC
14	TRBD1	TRBV28	few	TRBJ1-2	CASSLWDRGLVYTF	TGTGCCAGCAGTTTATGGGACAGGGGGTTGGTCTACACCTTC